This T cell receptor (beta chain) was identified during a study of T cell repertoires in cytomegalovirus infection. Overall study context: The study used recently identified HLA-C-restricted and well-studied HLA-B-restricted CMV epitopes. Carrying CMV and the relevant HLA type showed in public TCR beta signatures.

About this clonotype: Its matching antigen is unknown.

MiXCR, run by TCRdb on the reads, gives a single entry per CDR3 protein. The sample has hundreds of thousands of distinct CDR3 sequences, 32% seen once. This TCR was sampled from a human donor in good health (CMV status not recorded). Some clones in this sample may be carry-over from other donors' samples. The material sequenced was cultured CD8+ T cells from PBMCs, taken from culture after CMV antigen stimulation.

The CDR3 DNA reads as TGCGCCAGCAGCCAAGACTCAGCGGGACAGGGTATGGGAAAACTGTTTTTT. Protein sequence: CASSQDSAGQGMGKLFF. The J gene is TRBJ1-4, the V gene TRBV4-3; TRBD1 agrees at 9 bases. The germline V gene has CDR1 LGHNA and CDR2 YSLEER. The CDR3 is 17 residues long. With V trimmed by 0 bases and J by 10 bases, 12 bases remained unmatched.